These T cell receptor beta chains were read from a single sample in a study of cytomegalovirus exposure and HLA in healthy donors. The data were produced by immunoSEQ multiplex PCR, yet TCRdb's version contains in-frame clones alone and is incomplete. Among some 150,000 clones listed, over 75% were seen once. The sample consisted of PBMCs. These receptors all stem from a man in his fifties or sixties in good health and CMV-seronegative. Both conserved end residues are part of each CDR3. The D gene is left open where the match is weak. Only part of the rows carry a size: once, few, many, or a class if the clone is expanded.

D,size,J,V,DNA,CDR3
.,.,TRBJ1-2,TRBV19,TGTGCCAGTAGTATTGACAGGGGCTACACCTTC,CASSIDRGYTF
.,.,TRBJ2-2,TRBV4-1,TGCGCCAGCACCCTGGAGGGCCGGAACACCGGGGAGCTGTTTTTT,CASTLEGRNTGELFF
.,few,TRBJ1-1,TRBV2,TGTGCCAGCACCGAAGGGAGGGGAGGGTCTGAAGCTTTCTTT,CASTEGRGGSEAFF
TRBD2,.,TRBJ2-2,TRBV5-4,TGTGCCGGCAGGGATCTAGCGGGGGGCACCGGGGAGCTGTTTTTT,CAGRDLAGGTGELFF
TRBD1,.,TRBJ1-2,TRBV19,TGTGCCAGTAGTATAGAGTCGGGACAGAACTATGGCTACACCTTC,CASSIESGQNYGYTF
.,once,TRBJ2-7,TRBV4-1,TGCGCCAGCAGCCAAGATCTGAGGGGGATGCGGGAGTACTCCTACGAGCAGTACTTC,CASSQDLRGMREYSYEQYF
.,.,TRBJ1-6,TRBV7-2,TGTGCCAGCAGCTTAGGACTCACTAATTCACCCCTCCACTTT,CASSLGLTNSPLHF
.,.,TRBJ2-1,TRBV7-2,TGTGCCAGCAGCTTAGTTGACGGGAAGCAGTTCTTC,CASSLVDGKQFF
TRBD2,.,TRBJ2-1,TRBV5-1,TGCGCCAGCAGCTTGGCTTTACTAGCGGGAGAAGATGAGCAGTTCTTC,CASSLALLAGEDEQFF
.,.,TRBJ2-7,TRBV9,TGTGCCAGCAGCGTAGATCCTCGGAGGGCCTACGAGCAGTACTTC,CASSVDPRRAYEQYF
TRBD1,.,TRBJ1-5,TRBV27,TGTGCCAGCAGTCTCGGACAGGGTTGGTTGCCCCAGCATTTT,CASSLGQGWLPQHF
TRBD2,.,TRBJ2-1,TRBV28,TGTGCCAGCAGAGAGCGGGGGGACAATGAGCAGTTCTTC,CASRERGDNEQFF
.,.,TRBJ2-7,TRBV5-1,TGCGCCAGCACCCCCGAAGGTTCAGGGAGGTCCTACGAGCAGTACTTC,CASTPEGSGRSYEQYF
.,.,TRBJ2-1,TRBV11-2,TGTGCCAGCAGCTTGGACAGTTTTGTTGAGCAGTTCTTC,CASSLDSFVEQFF
TRBD1,.,TRBJ2-7,TRBV18,TGTGCCAGCTCACGACCGAGCAACCGGGACAGGGTCGACTACGAGCAGTACTTC,CASSRPSNRDRVDYEQYF
.,.,TRBJ1-2,TRBV14,TGTGCCAGCAGCCTCCCGGGGGGGAATGGCTACACCTTC,CASSLPGGNGYTF
.,.,TRBJ1-1,TRBV30,TGTGCCTGGAGATCAGGGTTGAACACTGAAGCTTTCTTT,CAWRSGLNTEAFF
.,.,TRBJ1-4,TRBV30,TGTGCCTGGAGTATTCAGAATGATCTGTTTTTT,CAWSIQNDLFF
TRBD2,.,TRBJ2-1,TRBV29-1,TGCAGCGTTGACAGCGGGAGGGCGAATGAGCAGTTCTTC,CSVDSGRANEQFF
.,.,TRBJ1-1,TRBV29-1,TGCAGCGGCCGTTCAGGGGAGACGAACACTGAAGCTTTCTTT,CSGRSGETNTEAFF
TRBD2,.,TRBJ2-7,TRBV5-4,TGTGCCAGCAGTCAGGGACTAGCGGATTACGAGCAGTACTTC,CASSQGLADYEQYF
.,.,TRBJ1-2,TRBV28,TGTGCCAGCAGTCCTAGGCGCTATGGCTACACCTTC,CASSPRRYGYTF
.,.,TRBJ1-2,TRBV27,TGTGCCAGCAGGGGGGGGACACACTCCATCTATGGCTACACCTTC,CASRGGTHSIYGYTF
.,.,TRBJ1-6,TRBV19,TGTGCCAGTAGCAGCAGACAGGTTGAATCACCCCTCCACTTT,CASSSRQVESPLHF
.,few,TRBJ2-7,TRBV29-1,TGCAGCGTTGAGAGGTCCTACGAGCAGTACTTC,CSVERSYEQYF
TRBD1,.,TRBJ1-1,TRBV5-1,TGCGCCAGCAGCTTTACAGGGGTGAACACTGAAGCTTTCTTT,CASSFTGVNTEAFF
TRBD1,.,TRBJ2-7,TRBV19,TGTGCCAGTAGTATGGGGACAGGCTCTTTGGCCTACGAGCAGTACTTC,CASSMGTGSLAYEQYF
.,once,TRBJ1-3,TRBV5-8,TGTGCCAGCAGCTTGGAGGGGTTATTTGGAAACACCATATATTTT,CASSLEGLFGNTIYF
TRBD1,few,TRBJ2-3,TRBV5-1,TGCGCCAGCAGCTTGGGAGACAGGGGATACACAGATACGCAGTATTTT,CASSLGDRGYTDTQYF
.,.,TRBJ2-7,TRBV9,TGTGCCAGCAGCCCTTCCAGGGGATCGGAGCAGTACTTC,CASSPSRGSEQYF
TRBD1,.,TRBJ1-1,TRBV6-5,TGTGCCAGCAGTTCGGACAGGAAGGGCACTGAAGCTTTCTTT,CASSSDRKGTEAFF
.,.,TRBJ1-2,TRBV6-1,TGTGCCAGCAGTGAAGGGGGCGCAATTAACTATGGCTACACCTTC,CASSEGGAINYGYTF
.,.,TRBJ1-3,TRBV7-8,TGTGCCAGCAGCCTAAATCCCCTTGGTCCGAACACCATATATTTT,CASSLNPLGPNTIYF
.,.,TRBJ1-2,TRBV9,TGTGCCAGCAGCCCCCGACAGGATCTCTATGGCTACACCTTC,CASSPRQDLYGYTF
TRBD2,.,TRBJ2-2,TRBV7-9,TGTGCCAGCAGCTTAGGACTAGCGGGATACACCGGGGAGCTGTTTTTT,CASSLGLAGYTGELFF
.,.,TRBJ1-2,TRBV7-9,TGTGCCAGCAGCTTAGCGGCTAGTAGAGACGGCTACACCTTC,CASSLAASRDGYTF
.,.,TRBJ1-2,TRBV28,TGTGCCAGCAGCCCGGGGGGGCGAGGCTATGGCTACACCTTC,CASSPGGRGYGYTF
.,.,TRBJ1-1,TRBV19,TGTGCCAGTAGTCCCCGGACAGAGAACACTGAAGCTTTCTTT,CASSPRTENTEAFF
.,few,TRBJ1-4,TRBV5-4,TGTGCCAGCAGCTTCTCAGGGGTACGAGAAAAACTGTTTTTT,CASSFSGVREKLFF
.,few,TRBJ1-1,TRBV27,TGTGCCAGCAGTTTGTCAGGGTACACTGAAGCTTTCTTT,CASSLSGYTEAFF
.,.,TRBJ1-2,TRBV11-3,TGTGCCAGCAGCAGGGACCCCAGGGGCTATGGCTACACCTTC,CASSRDPRGYGYTF
.,few,TRBJ1-2,TRBV11-2,TGTGCCAGCAGCTTGACTGTGGCGGGGGATGGCTACACCTTC,CASSLTVAGDGYTF
.,.,TRBJ1-1,TRBV2,TGTGCCAGCAAGCCAACTACGAACACTGAAGCTTTCTTT,CASKPTTNTEAFF
TRBD1,.,TRBJ1-4,TRBV4-1,TGCGCCAGCAGCCAGGGACAGGGGAATGAAAAACTGTTTTTT,CASSQGQGNEKLFF
.,.,TRBJ2-1,TRBV7-8,TGTGCCAGCAGCTTGATGGGGGGCTCCTACAATGAGCAGTTCTTC,CASSLMGGSYNEQFF
.,few,TRBJ2-1,TRBV5-6,TGTGCCAGCAGCTTTTTCCTTACGGCGGGGAGCTCCTACAATGAGCAGTTCTTC,CASSFFLTAGSSYNEQFF
TRBD2,.,TRBJ2-1,TRBV9,TGTGCCAGCAGCACCACCGGGACTAGCGGGATAATGACGTTCTTC,CASSTTGTSGIMTFF
TRBD1,.,TRBJ1-4,TRBV9,TGTGCCAGCAGCACGGACAGGGACCCTAATGAAAAACTGTTTTTT,CASSTDRDPNEKLFF
.,.,TRBJ2-1,TRBV5-4,TGTGCCAGCGGGACTTCGAGGGGCTACACGGGGTTCGTAGATGAGCAGTTCTTC,CASGTSRGYTGFVDEQFF
.,.,TRBJ1-1,TRBV2,TGTGCCAGCAGTGGGACATCGGTCACTGAAGCTTTCTTT,CASSGTSVTEAFF
.,.,TRBJ1-5,TRBV6-1,TGTGCCAGCAGTTTTGACCGGGGTGATCAGCCCCAGCATTTT,CASSFDRGDQPQHF
.,.,TRBJ1-1,TRBV21-1,TGTGCCAGCAGCAAAAAATGCGACAGGGGCGCTTTCTTT,CASSKKCDRGAFF
TRBD2,.,TRBJ2-3,TRBV14,TGTGCCAGCAGCCCCGGGGGGGGCACAGATACGCAGTATTTT,CASSPGGGTDTQYF
TRBD2,.,TRBJ2-3,TRBV7-3,TGTGCCAGCAGCGGGACTAGCGGGGGGACGCAGTATTTT,CASSGTSGGTQYF
.,.,TRBJ1-5,TRBV18,TGTGCCAGCTCGTCACGGGGTGTCATGGGCAATCAGCCCCAGCATTTT,CASSSRGVMGNQPQHF
.,.,TRBJ1-6,TRBV7-8,TGTGCCAGCAGCTTAGGGCAGGATAATTCACCCCTCCACTTT,CASSLGQDNSPLHF
TRBD2,.,TRBJ2-7,TRBV28,TGTGCCAGCAGCGTACGGGGACTAGCGGAGTGGTACTTC,CASSVRGLAEWYF
.,.,TRBJ1-3,TRBV5-1,TGCGCCAGCAGCTCCTCCCGAGCTGACAGGCCTGGAAACACCATATATTTT,CASSSSRADRPGNTIYF
.,.,TRBJ2-7,TRBV6-5,TGTGCCAGCACTACCGTGGGGGGCTACGAGCAGTACTTC,CASTTVGGYEQYF
TRBD1,.,TRBJ2-5,TRBV5-4,TGTGCCAGCAGCAGTACAGGGGGCAGGTGGGAGACCCAGTACTTC,CASSSTGGRWETQYF